This TCR beta chain was retrieved from a study of human thymus T cells. General study results and limits: Thymic as well as blood repertoires seemed to favor certain V and J genes unevenly.

The CDR3 is made up of 16 amino acids. Looked up from germline, CDR1 is SGHDT and CDR2 is YYEEEE. V dropped 4 bases and J dropped 1; count of bases not matched to a gene: 6. About this clone: The antigen remains undetermined.

Blood DNA came from all available leukocytes, not a fixed cell number. TCRdb keeps only in-frame clones here, not all; method: immunoSEQ multiplex PCR. The sample includes 46,000 or so clones, over 90% of them seen just once. This receptor was obtained from a girl under two years old with a congenital heart defect but otherwise immunologically healthy. The sample consisted of blood. The chain is built from TRBV5-6 and TRBJ2-1; 9 bases map to TRBD1. In DNA, the CDR3 is TGTGCCAGCAGCCAGTCGGGACAGGGTTCCTACAATGAGCAGTTCTTC. It yields the protein CASSQSGQGSYNEQFF.